This T cell receptor beta chain was captured in a study of blood T cell repertoires in COVID-19. V lost 7 bases, J lost 6 bases, and 13 bases lay in between. Germline CDR1 and CDR2: LNHDA and SQIVND (reference sequence). CDR3 size: 12 residues. Per the original data handling: Nucleated cell number was recorded as an estimate derived from reference gene primer amplification. Some clones are missing from TCRdb's copy, which holds only in-frame ones; the method was immunoSEQ multiplex PCR. V and J calls and clone size come straight from that table; D and trimming were deduced from the DNA. The data contain about 180,000 clones, roughly 80% of them singletons.

The TCR was taken from a man between 60 and 70 years old who had been exposed to COVID-19. The sequenced sample consisted of PBMCs or T cells enriched from blood (not recorded which). V gene TRBV19 combines with J gene TRBJ2-7; D is undetermined. Here the CDR3 DNA reads TGTGCCAGTAACTCAATCCTAGGCGAGCAGTACTTC. As protein: CASNSILGEQYF.